This entry lists 25 T cell receptor beta chains sequenced from one sample in a study of T cell repertoires in aging, cancer and after chemotherapy. A mixed TRB-A/B primer pool amplified rearranged TRB by multiplex touch-down PCR. TCRdb re-called the multiplex PCR reads with MiXCR, one entry per CDR3 protein. This sample carries about 12,000 distinct CDR3 sequences, 28% of them seen once, and the ten largest clones take less than 10%. TCR beta rearrangements were amplified from peripheral blood genomic DNA. The sample taken for sequencing was blood. All receptors derive from a human donor with a blood cancer.

This clonotype is termed medium-sized. V is TRBV6-5 and J is TRBJ1-3; D not resolved. Germline CDR1 reads MNHEY; CDR2 reads SVGAGI. V was shortened by 2 bases and J by 0 bases, with 5 bases between the two germline ends. The CDR3 runs to 14 residues. The CDR3 bases are TGTGCCAGCAGTTACGCATCCTCTGGAAACACCATATATTTT. Translation: CASSYASSGNTIYF.

This clonotype is medium-sized by share. This sequence joins TRBV19 and TRBJ1-5; TRBD1 aligns across 7 bases. With 4 bases clipped from V and 0 bases from J, the junction kept 6 bases outside the gene matches. Per the germline V gene, CDR1 is LNHDA and CDR2 is SQIVND (reference sequence). The CDR3 sequence is 16 residues long. CDR3 protein: CASSRGDSNSNQPQHF. DNA of the CDR3: TGTGCCAGTAGTAGAGGGGACAGCAATAGCAATCAGCCCCAGCATTTT.

This clonotype showed up just a few times. The chain couples TRBV10-3 to TRBJ1-4; D remains unclear. The CDR3 extends over 11 amino acids. The V end was cut by 10 bases, the J end by 5 bases, with 8 bases between. The germline V gene has CDR1 ENHRY and CDR2 SYGVKD. CDR3 sequence reads: CATGTNEKLFF. CDR3 in DNA: TGTGCCACTGGAACCAATGAAAAACTGTTTTTT.

The rearrangement links TRBV7-9 to TRBJ2-1; the D is unclear. Deletions cut 0 bases from V and 8 bases from J, with 5 bases between. The germline V gene encodes CDR1 SEHNR and CDR2 FQNEAQ (reference sequence). The CDR3 covers 12 residues. CDR3 amino acids: CASSLAGYEQFF. The CDR3 bases are TGTGCCAGCAGCTTAGCAGGGTATGAGCAGTTCTTC.

In its sample, this clonotype ranks as medium-sized (0.01 to 0.1%). V gene TRBV6-5 combines with J gene TRBJ2-2; tentatively, D is TRBD1 or TRBD2 (5 bases each). Germline loops: CDR1 MNHEY, CDR2 SVGAGI. V lost 2 bases to trimming and J lost 5 bases, with 9 bases between them. The CDR3 contains 14 residues. As DNA, the CDR3 is TGTGCCAGCAGTTACACCGGGACGACCGGGGAGCTGTTTTTT. Residues: CASSYTGTTGELFF.

This clonotype was detected only a few times. The chain employs TRBV15 and TRBJ1-1; D is undetermined. There are 14 residues in the CDR3. Germline-derived CDR1 and CDR2 are LNHNV and YYDKDF (reference sequence). Trimming took off 0 bases at V and 2 bases at J, with 7 bases between the two ends. The CDR3 sequence: CATSRDRLNTEAFF. CDR3 in DNA: TGTGCCACCAGCAGAGATAGGCTCAACACTGAAGCTTTCTTT.

By frequency in the sample, this clonotype is medium-sized. The rearrangement joins TRBV13 to TRBJ1-2; D not certain. Germline V gene lookup returns CDR1 PRHDT and CDR2 FYEKMQ (reference sequence). This CDR3 is built from 15 residues. The ends were cut back, 1 base at V and 4 bases at J, with 13 bases in the middle. The CDR3 protein is CASSLARDLVYGYTF. CDR3 nucleotide sequence: TGTGCCAGCAGCTTAGCGCGCGATCTTGTCTATGGCTACACCTTC.

By share, this clonotype counts as medium-sized. The CDR3 DNA reads TGTGCCAGCTCATCCCGGGACAGTACCCAATACGAGCAGTACGTC. This codes for CASSSRDSTQYEQYV. The chain is built from TRBV18 and TRBJ2-7; 7 bases fit TRBD1. The CDR3 loop spans 15 amino acids. The V segment lost 5 bases and the J segment 4 bases; nucleotides outside the gene matches: 11. Per the germline V gene, CDR1 is KGHSH and CDR2 is LQKENI.

This clonotype occurred a few times. This chain joins TRBV12-3 or TRBV12-4 and TRBJ2-2; the match to TRBD2 covers 10 bases. V lost 3 bases to trimming and J lost 6 bases; unmatched junction nucleotides: 1. The CDR3 length is 14 residues. This CDR3 reads CASSLLAGAGELFF. The CDR3 DNA follows: TGTGCCAGCAGTTTGCTAGCGGGAGCCGGGGAGCTGTTTTTT.

This clonotype was counted only a few times. The chain carries TRBV20-1 and TRBJ1-2; the D gene is possibly TRBD1 (6 bases). Germline loops: CDR1 DFQATT, CDR2 SNEGSKA (reference sequence). The CDR3 consists of 15 residues. Trimming left V 3 bases short and J 2 bases short, with 16 bases between. This chain's CDR3 is CSARPALGQNYGYTF. The DNA for the CDR3 is TGCAGTGCTAGGCCCGCCCTTGGACAGAACTATGGCTACACCTTC.

Relative to its sample, this clonotype is medium-sized. The rearrangement uses TRBV7-6 and TRBJ2-6; possibly TRBD1 for D (5 bases). The germline V gene encodes CDR1 SGHVS and CDR2 FNYEAQ. CDR3 size: 12 residues. V lost 7 bases and J 4 bases, leaving 5 bases between the germline ends. CDR3 DNA: TGTGCCAGCAAGGGGGGGGCCAACGTCCTGACTTTC. The encoded protein is CASKGGANVLTF. Supplemented by reference TRBV7-6 and TRBJ2-6, the full variable domain reads GAGVSQSPRYKVTKRGQDVALRCDPISGHVSLYWYRQALGQGPEFLTYFNYEAQQDKSGLPNDRFSAERPEGSISTLTIQRTEQRDSAMYRCASKGGANVLTFGAGSRLTVL.

The sample holds many counts of this clonotype. The J gene is TRBJ2-2, the V gene TRBV5-4; D is possibly TRBD1 or TRBD2 (6 bases each). Germline V lookup: CDR1 SGHNT, CDR2 YYREEE (reference sequence). CDR3 length: 12 amino acids. The ends were cut back, 7 bases at V and 5 bases at J, with 9 bases in the middle. The chain's CDR3 is CASRGRTGELFF. The CDR3 DNA is TGTGCCAGCCGGGGGCGGACCGGGGAGCTGTTTTTT.

The sample holds a few counts of this clonotype. The chain employs TRBV10-2 and TRBJ2-3; a possible D gene is TRBD2 (6 bases). The CDR3 totals 14 residues. Trimming shortened V by 3 bases and J by 7 bases, and 14 bases separated the two germline ends. Germline V lookup: CDR1 WSHSY, CDR2 SAAADI. This chain's CDR3 is CASSEGTQGNTQYF. Here the CDR3 DNA reads TGCGCCAGCAGTGAAGGGACTCAAGGCAATACGCAGTATTTT.

This chain joins TRBV12-3 or TRBV12-4 and TRBJ2-5; perhaps TRBD2 as D (5 bases). Trimming took off 0 bases at V and 2 bases at J, with 7 bases between the two ends. The CDR3 totals 14 residues. In nucleotides, the CDR3 is TGTGCCAGCAGTTTAGCTCCGGGGCAAGAGACCCAGTACTTC. It is translated as CASSLAPGQETQYF.

The J gene is TRBJ2-1, the V gene TRBV24-1; the D gene is possibly TRBD2 (5 bases). This CDR3 comprises 16 residues. Trimming cost V 4 bases and J 6 bases, with 18 bases left between them. Germline V lookup: CDR1 KGHDR, CDR2 SFDVKD. The CDR3, as DNA: TGTGCCACCAGTGACTCAAATCGGGGTTCCGGCAATGAGCAGTTCTTC. This gives the protein CATSDSNRGSGNEQFF.

The V and J genes are TRBV30 and TRBJ1-6; 9 positions agree with TRBD1. This CDR3 spans 12 amino acids. Germline V gene data show CDR1 as GTSNPN and CDR2 as SVGIG (reference sequence). After removal of 5 bases from V and 8 bases from J, the junction contained 1 base not matched to a gene. DNA of the CDR3: TGTGCCTGGGGGGACAGGGATTCACCCCTCCACTTT. The encoded protein is CAWGDRDSPLHF.

On this clonotype itself: A read error may be the cause here, since a much bigger clone is one base away. The chain carries TRBV30 and TRBJ2-2, with no clear D. This CDR3 region has 13 residues. Trimming stripped 0 bases from V and 10 bases from J, with 12 bases between. Per germline, CDR1 GTSNPN and CDR2 SVGIG (reference sequence). In DNA, the CDR3 is TGTGCCTGGAGTGTACGCCGGGCCGTGGAGCTGTTTTTT. Amino acid sequence: CAWSVRRAVELFF.

The genes are TRBV2 and TRBJ1-4; no clear D. Trimming stripped 5 bases from V and 2 bases from J, with 12 bases between. Germline assignment: CDR1 SNHLY and CDR2 FYNNEI. This CDR3 spans 15 amino acids. The chain's CDR3 is CASSKNRETNEKLFF. CDR3 nucleotides: TGTGCCAGCAGTAAAAACCGGGAGACTAATGAAAAACTGTTTTTT.

As to this clonotype: A much larger clone differs from this one at a single base, so this may be a read error. The chain carries TRBV6-5 and TRBJ1-5; D might be TRBD1 (6 bases). V dropped 6 bases and J dropped 5 bases, with 14 bases sitting between them. Germline assignment: CDR1 MNHEY and CDR2 SVGAGI. The length of the CDR3 is 14 residues. The CDR3 DNA reads as TGTGCCAGCAGGTCCGGGACACTACATCAGCCCCAGCATTTT. It is translated as CASRSGTLHQPQHF.

Points on this clonotype: At one end, the junction sequence differs from germline, possibly due to a read error. The chain is built from TRBV6-4 and TRBJ1-6; weak D call: TRBD1 (6 bases). The CDR3 sequence is 11 residues long. Germline loops: CDR1 MRHNA, CDR2 SNTAGT. This CDR3 reads CASSGSGQSGF. Here the CDR3 DNA reads TGTGCCAGCAGTGGGTCAGGACAGTCAGGCTTT.

This clonotype is medium-sized (0.01 to 0.1%) by share. The chain has TRBV18 and TRBJ2-3, with TRBD2 matching 11 bases. The V and J ends lost 5 bases and 1 base, in that order; junction bases with no gene match: 11. Germline lookup yields CDR1 KGHSH and CDR2 LQKENI. The CDR3 has 18 amino acids. The CDR3 loop reads CASSSGLAGVTGTDTQYF. CDR3 coding DNA: TGTGCCAGCTCATCTGGACTAGCGGGCGTTACTGGCACAGATACGCAGTATTTT.

This clonotype was seen a handful of times. The rearrangement links TRBV6-5 to TRBJ1-5, with D possibly being TRBD1 (6 bases). Germline-derived CDR1 and CDR2 are MNHEY and SVGAGI. CDR3 length equals 14 residues. The V end was cut by 8 bases, the J end by 6 bases, with 17 bases between. CDR3 nucleotides: TGTGCCAGCCGATTCAGGGGCGGTAGTCAGCCCCAGCATTTT. It specifies CASRFRGGSQPQHF.

This clonotype has just a few counts. The chain has TRBV5-6 and TRBJ2-1, with 8 bases identical to TRBD2. Germline V gene lookup returns CDR1 SGHDT and CDR2 YYEEEE. The CDR3 runs 16 residues. J gave up 4 bases and V 4 bases, and 10 bases lay outside the gene matches. CDR3 sequence reads: CASSARTSLLYNEQFF. Here the CDR3 DNA reads TGTGCCAGCAGCGCCAGGACTAGCCTTCTTTACAATGAGCAGTTCTTC.

V is TRBV7-9 and J is TRBJ1-1; D is perhaps TRBD1 (6 bases). Looked up from germline, CDR1 is SEHNR and CDR2 is FQNEAQ (reference sequence). Trimming shortened V by 2 bases and J by 5 bases, and 12 bases separated the two germline ends. This CDR3 is built from 14 residues. In nucleotides, the CDR3 is TGTGCCAGCAGCTTAACAGGGAGAAAAACTGAAGCTTTCTTT. Amino acids: CASSLTGRKTEAFF. Drawing the rest from reference TRBV7-9 and TRBJ1-1, the complete variable domain is DTGVSQNPRHKITKRGQNVTFRCDPISEHNRLYWYRQTLGQGPEFLTYFQNEAQLEKSRLLSDRFSAERPKGSFSTLEIQRTEQGDSAMYLCASSLTGRKTEAFFGQGTRLTVV.

In the case of this clonotype: A much larger clone differs by one base, so this may be a read error. This chain uses TRBV6-6 with TRBJ2-1; possibly TRBD2 for D (5 bases). V was clipped by 10 bases and J by 10 bases, with 8 bases between them. Looked up from germline, CDR1 is MNHNY and CDR2 is SVGAGI (reference sequence). CDR3 length equals 9 residues. This CDR3 reads CATEVEQFF. The CDR3 coding sequence is TGTGCCACGGAGGTGGAGCAGTTCTTC.